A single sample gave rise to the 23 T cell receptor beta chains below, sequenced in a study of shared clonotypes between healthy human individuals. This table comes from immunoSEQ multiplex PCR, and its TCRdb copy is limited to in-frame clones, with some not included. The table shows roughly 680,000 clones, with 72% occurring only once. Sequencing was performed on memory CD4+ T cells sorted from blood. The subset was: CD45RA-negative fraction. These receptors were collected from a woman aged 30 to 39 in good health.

CDR3: CSASLGELQFF. The CDR3 DNA reads TGCAGTGCTAGTCTAGGGGAGTTACAGTTCTTC. The chain has TRBV20-1 and TRBJ2-1; either TRBD1 or TRBD2 may fit D (5 bases each). The V gene's germline CDR1 is DFQATT and CDR2 SNEGSKA (reference sequence). The V gene lost 3 bases and the J gene lost 13 bases, with 13 bases spanning the gap. The CDR3 covers 11 residues.

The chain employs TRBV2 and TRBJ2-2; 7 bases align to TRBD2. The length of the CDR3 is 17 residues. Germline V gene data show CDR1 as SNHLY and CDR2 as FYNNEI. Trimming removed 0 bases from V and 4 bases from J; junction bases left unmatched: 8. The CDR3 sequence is CASSEAGLRTSTGELFF. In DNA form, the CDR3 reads TGTGCCAGCAGTGAAGCAGGCCTTCGGACTAGCACCGGGGAGCTGTTTTTT.

The CDR3: CASSQGLVGPSSYEQYF. CDR3 DNA sequence: TGTGCCAGCAGCCAAGGCCTCGTGGGGCCCAGCTCCTACGAGCAGTACTTC. The chain is built from TRBV4-2 and TRBJ2-7; tentatively, D is TRBD1 (5 bases). The CDR3 sequence is 17 residues long. Germline V CDR1 and CDR2: LGHNA, YNFKEQ. V lost 1 base to trimming and J lost 0 bases, with 16 bases between them.

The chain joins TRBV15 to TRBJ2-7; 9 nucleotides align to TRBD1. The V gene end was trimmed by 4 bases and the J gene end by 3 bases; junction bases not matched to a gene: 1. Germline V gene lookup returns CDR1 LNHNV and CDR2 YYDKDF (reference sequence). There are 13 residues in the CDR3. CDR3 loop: CATSKTGGYEQYF. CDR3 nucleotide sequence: TGTGCCACCAGCAAGACAGGGGGCTACGAGCAGTACTTC. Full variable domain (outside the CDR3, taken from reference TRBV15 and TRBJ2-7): DAMVIQNPRYQVTQFGKPVTLSCSQTLNHNVMYWYQQKSSQAPKLLFHYYDKDFNNEADTPDNFQSRRPNTSFCFLDIRSPGLGDTAMYLCATSKTGGYEQYFGPGTRLTVT.

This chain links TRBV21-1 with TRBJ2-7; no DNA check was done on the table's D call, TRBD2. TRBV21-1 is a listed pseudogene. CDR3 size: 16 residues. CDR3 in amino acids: CASSNGSFSEQYEQYF. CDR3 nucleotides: TGTGCCAGCAGCAACGGGAGTTTTTCTGAACAATACGAGCAGTACTTC.

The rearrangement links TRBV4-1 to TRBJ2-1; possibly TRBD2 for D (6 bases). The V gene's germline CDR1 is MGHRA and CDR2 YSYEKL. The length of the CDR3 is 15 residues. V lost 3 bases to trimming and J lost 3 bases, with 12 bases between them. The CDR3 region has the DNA TGCGCCAGCAGCCAGTTTAGCGGTTTCTACAATGAGCAGTTCTTC. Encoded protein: CASSQFSGFYNEQFF.

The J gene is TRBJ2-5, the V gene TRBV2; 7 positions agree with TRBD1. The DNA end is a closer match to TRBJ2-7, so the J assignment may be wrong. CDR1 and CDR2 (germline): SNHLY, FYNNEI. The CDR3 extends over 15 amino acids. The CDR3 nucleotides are TGTGCCAGCAGTGAAGAGGGGCAGGGACAGCGCGAGCAGTACTTC. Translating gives CASSEEGQGQREQYF.

CDR3 in DNA: TGTGCCAGCAGCCCCGGGACTCTAACCTTAGGCAATGAGCAGTTCTTC. Its protein is CASSPGTLTLGNEQFF. The rearrangement links TRBV13 to TRBJ2-1, with D tentatively TRBD2 (6 bases). Germline V gene sequence: CDR1 PRHDT, CDR2 FYEKMQ (reference sequence). The ends were cut back, 5 bases at V and 6 bases at J, with 20 bases in the middle. This CDR3 region has 16 residues.

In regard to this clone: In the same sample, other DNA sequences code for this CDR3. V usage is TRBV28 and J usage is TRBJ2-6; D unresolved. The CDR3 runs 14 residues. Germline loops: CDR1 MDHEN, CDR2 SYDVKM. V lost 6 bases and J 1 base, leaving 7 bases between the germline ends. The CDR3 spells CASSFSSGANVLTF. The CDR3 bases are TGTGCCAGCAGCTTCTCTTCTGGGGCCAACGTCCTGACTTTC.

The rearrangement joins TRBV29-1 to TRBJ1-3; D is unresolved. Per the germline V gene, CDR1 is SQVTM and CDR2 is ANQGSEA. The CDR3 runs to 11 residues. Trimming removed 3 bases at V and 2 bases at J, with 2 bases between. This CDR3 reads CSVDAGNTIYF. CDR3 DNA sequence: TGCAGCGTTGATGCTGGAAACACCATATATTTT.

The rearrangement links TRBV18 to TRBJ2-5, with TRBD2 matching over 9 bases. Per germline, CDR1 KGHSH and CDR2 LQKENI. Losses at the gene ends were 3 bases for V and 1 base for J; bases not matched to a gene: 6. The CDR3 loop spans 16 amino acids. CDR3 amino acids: CASSPGTSTRQETQYF. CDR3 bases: TGTGCCAGCTCACCGGGGACTAGCACCCGCCAAGAGACCCAGTACTTC.

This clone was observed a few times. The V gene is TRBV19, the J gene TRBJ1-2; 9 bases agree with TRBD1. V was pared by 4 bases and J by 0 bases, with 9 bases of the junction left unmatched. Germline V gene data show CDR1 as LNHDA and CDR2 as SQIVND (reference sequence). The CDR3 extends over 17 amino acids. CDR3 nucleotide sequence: TGTGCCAGTAGTACGGTAGACAGGGGGTCTACTAACTATGGCTACACCTTC. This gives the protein CASSTVDRGSTNYGYTF.

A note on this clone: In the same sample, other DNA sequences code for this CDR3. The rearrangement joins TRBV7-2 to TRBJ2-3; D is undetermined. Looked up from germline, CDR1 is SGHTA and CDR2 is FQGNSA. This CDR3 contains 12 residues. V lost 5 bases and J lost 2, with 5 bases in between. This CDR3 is CASSLSTDTQYF. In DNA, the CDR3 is TGTGCCAGCAGCCTATCCACAGATACGCAGTATTTT.

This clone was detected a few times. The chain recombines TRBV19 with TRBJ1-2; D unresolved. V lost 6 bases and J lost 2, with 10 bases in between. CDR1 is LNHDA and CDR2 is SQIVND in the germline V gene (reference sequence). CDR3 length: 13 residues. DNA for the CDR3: TGTGCCAGTAGCCCAGACGGAAACTATGGCTACACCTTC. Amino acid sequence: CASSPDGNYGYTF.

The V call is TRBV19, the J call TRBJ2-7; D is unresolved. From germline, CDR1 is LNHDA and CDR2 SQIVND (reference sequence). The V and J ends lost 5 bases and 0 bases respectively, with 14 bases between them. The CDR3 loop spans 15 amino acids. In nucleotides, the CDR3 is TGTGCCAGTAGTGCTCAAGGAACTAACTCCTACGAGCAGTACTTC. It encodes CASSAQGTNSYEQYF.

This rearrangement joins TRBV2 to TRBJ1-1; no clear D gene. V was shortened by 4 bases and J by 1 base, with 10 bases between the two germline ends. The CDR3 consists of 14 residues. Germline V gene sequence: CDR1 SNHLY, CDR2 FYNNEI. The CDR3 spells CASSGWIGNTEAFF. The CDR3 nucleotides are TGTGCCAGCAGTGGATGGATAGGGAACACTGAAGCTTTCTTT.

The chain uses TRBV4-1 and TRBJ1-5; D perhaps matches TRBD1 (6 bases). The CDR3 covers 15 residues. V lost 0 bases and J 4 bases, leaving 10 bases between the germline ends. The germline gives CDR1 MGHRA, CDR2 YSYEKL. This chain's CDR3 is CASSQEGTPNQPQHF. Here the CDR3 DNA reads TGCGCCAGCAGCCAAGAGGGGACACCGAATCAGCCCCAGCATTTT.

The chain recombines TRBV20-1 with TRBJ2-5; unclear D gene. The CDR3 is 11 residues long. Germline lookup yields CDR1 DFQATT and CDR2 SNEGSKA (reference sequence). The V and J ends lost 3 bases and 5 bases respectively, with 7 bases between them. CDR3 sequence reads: CSASYRETQYF. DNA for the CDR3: TGCAGTGCTAGTTACCGGGAGACCCAGTACTTC.

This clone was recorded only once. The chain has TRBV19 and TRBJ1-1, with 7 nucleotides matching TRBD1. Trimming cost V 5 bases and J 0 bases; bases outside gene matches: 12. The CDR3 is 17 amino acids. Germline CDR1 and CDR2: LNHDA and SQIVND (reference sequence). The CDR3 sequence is CASSGVPGQHLNTEAFF. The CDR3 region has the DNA TGTGCCAGTAGTGGGGTCCCGGGACAGCATCTGAACACTGAAGCTTTCTTT.

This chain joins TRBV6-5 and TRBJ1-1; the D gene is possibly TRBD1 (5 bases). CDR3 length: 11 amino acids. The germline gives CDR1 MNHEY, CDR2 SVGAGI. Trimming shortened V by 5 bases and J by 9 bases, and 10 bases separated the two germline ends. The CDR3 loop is CASSEGRKAFF. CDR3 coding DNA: TGTGCCAGCAGTGAGGGGCGGAAAGCTTTCTTT.

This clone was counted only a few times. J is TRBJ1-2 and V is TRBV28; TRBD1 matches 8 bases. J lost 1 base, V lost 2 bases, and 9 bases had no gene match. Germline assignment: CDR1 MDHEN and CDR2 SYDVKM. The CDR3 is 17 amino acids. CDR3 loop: CASSLGQTGDYNYGYTF. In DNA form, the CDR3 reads TGTGCCAGCAGTTTAGGGCAGACAGGGGACTATAACTATGGCTACACCTTC.

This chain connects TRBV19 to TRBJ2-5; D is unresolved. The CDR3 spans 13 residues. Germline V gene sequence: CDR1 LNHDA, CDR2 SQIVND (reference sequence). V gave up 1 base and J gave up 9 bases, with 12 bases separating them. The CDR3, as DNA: TGTGCCAGTAGTATAGGGATCTGGGTGGCCCAGTACTTC. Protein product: CASSIGIWVAQYF. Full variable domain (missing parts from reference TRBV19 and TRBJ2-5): DGGITQSPKYLFRKEGQNVTLSCEQNLNHDAMYWYRQDPGQGLRLIYYSQIVNDFQKGDIAEGYSVSREKKESFPLTVTSAQKNPTAFYLCASSIGIWVAQYFGPGTRLLVL.

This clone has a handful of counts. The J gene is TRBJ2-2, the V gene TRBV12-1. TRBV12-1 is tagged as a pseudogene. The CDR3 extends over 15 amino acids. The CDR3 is CASSFLRANDGELFF. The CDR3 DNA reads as TGTGCCAGCAGCTTCCTTAGGGCGAACGACGGGGAGCTGTTTTTT.